The text below deals with one T cell receptor (beta chain). Antigen specificity is unknown. PCR amplification relied on 60 Vbeta primers (plus 13 Jbeta primers). Sequencing was performed with immunoSEQ multiplex PCR; in TCRdb, only in-frame clones are kept and a portion is missing. The table shows approximately 190,000 clones, with more than 60% occurring only once. The germline V gene has CDR1 GTSNPN and CDR2 SVGIG (reference sequence). CDR3 length: 14 amino acids. The V segment lost 2 bases and the J segment 7 bases; nucleotides outside the gene matches: 10. This entry comes from a study of cytomegalovirus exposure and HLA in healthy donors. The study, taken as a whole, reports: In a later analysis, TCR association rates varied by HLA locus: DRB1 most, HLA-C fewest. Diagnosis of cytomegalovirus status made by the classifier reportedly showed high specificity and sensitivity. Several top significant clusters appeared, in a later analysis, to be linked to common viral pathogens.

This clonotype originated in a woman aged 30 to 39 in good health and CMV-seropositive. Sequenced: PBMCs. The chain combines TRBV30 with TRBJ1-1, with 7 bases matching TRBD1. The CDR3 DNA reads TGTGCCTGGAGTCACCTTGACAGGGTAAATGAAGCTTTCTTT. Translating it yields CAWSHLDRVNEAFF.